This section outlines one TCR beta chain sequence together with its context. Its antigen is as yet unknown. This entry belongs to a study of T cell responses to AZD1222 COVID-19 vaccine. Assay used: immunoSEQ multiplex PCR; TCRdb lists only in-frame clones, some missing. This table has about 170,000 clones, roughly 92% appearing once. Study-wide points: Increases in Spike-specific TCR breadth and depth were seen after two AZD1222 doses. White British ancestry dominated among donors, who included more females, and clonal diversity was possibly underestimated. Just a handful of AZD1222 recipients tested seropositive at baseline. Along spike, vaccine-associated CD4 TCRs were found throughout, with dominance at 160-218 and 743-854.

The CDR3 totals 18 residues. Unmatched junction bases numbered 12, after V lost 4 bases and J lost 0 bases. CDR1 SGHTA and CDR2 FQGNSA come from the germline V gene. This specimen consisted of peripheral blood, obtained on day 0 of AZD1222 vaccination. This rearrangement joins TRBV7-2 to TRBJ2-1; 7 bases line up with TRBD1. This TCR was sampled from an adult in good health. CDR3 region: CASSSFGTDLNSYNEQFF. The CDR3 DNA reads as TGTGCCAGCAGCTCATTCGGGACAGATCTAAACTCCTACAATGAGCAGTTCTTC.